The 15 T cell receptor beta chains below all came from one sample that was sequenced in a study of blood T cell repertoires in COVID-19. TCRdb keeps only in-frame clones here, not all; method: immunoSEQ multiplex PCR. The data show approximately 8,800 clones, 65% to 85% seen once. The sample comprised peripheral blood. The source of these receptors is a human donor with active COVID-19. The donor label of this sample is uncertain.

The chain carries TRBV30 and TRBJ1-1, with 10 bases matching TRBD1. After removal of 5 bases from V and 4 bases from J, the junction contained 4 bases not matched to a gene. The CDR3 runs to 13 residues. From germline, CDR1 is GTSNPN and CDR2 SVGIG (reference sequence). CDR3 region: CAWGRQGATEAFF. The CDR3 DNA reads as TGTGCCTGGGGTAGACAGGGGGCCACTGAAGCTTTCTTT.

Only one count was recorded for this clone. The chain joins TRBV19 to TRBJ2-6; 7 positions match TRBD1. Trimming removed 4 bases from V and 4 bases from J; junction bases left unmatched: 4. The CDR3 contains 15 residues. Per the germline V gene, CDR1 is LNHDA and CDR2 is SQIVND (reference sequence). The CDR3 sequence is CASSNQGVGANVLTF. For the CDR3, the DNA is TGTGCCAGTAGTAATCAGGGGGTCGGGGCCAACGTCCTGACTTTC.

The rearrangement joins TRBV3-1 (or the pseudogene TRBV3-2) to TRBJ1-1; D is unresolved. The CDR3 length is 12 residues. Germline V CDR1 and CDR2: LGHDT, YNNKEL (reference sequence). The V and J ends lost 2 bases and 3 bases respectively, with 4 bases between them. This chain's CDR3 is CASSQTDTEAFF. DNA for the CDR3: TGTGCCAGCAGCCAAACTGACACTGAAGCTTTCTTT.

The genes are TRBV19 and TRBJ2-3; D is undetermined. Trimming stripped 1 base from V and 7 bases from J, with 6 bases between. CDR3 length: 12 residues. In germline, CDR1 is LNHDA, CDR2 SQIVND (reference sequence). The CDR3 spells CASSIGGNTQYF. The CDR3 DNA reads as TGTGCCAGTAGTATAGGAGGAAATACGCAGTATTTT. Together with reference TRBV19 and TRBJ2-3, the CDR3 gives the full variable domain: DGGITQSPKYLFRKEGQNVTLSCEQNLNHDAMYWYRQDPGQGLRLIYYSQIVNDFQKGDIAEGYSVSREKKESFPLTVTSAQKNPTAFYLCASSIGGNTQYFGPGTRLTVL.

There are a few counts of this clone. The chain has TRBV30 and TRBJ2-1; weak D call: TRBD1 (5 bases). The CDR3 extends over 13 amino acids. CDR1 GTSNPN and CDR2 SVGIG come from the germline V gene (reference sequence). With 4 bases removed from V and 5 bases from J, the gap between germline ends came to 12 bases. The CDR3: CAWKGDLNNEQFF. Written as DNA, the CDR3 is TGTGCCTGGAAAGGGGATCTAAACAATGAGCAGTTCTTC.

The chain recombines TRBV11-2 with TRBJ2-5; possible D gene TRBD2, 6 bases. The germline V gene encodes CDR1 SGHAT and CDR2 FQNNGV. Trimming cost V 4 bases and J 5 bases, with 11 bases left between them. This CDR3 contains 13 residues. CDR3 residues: CASSSTAGETQYF. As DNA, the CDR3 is TGTGCCAGCAGCTCGACCGCGGGGGAGACCCAGTACTTC.

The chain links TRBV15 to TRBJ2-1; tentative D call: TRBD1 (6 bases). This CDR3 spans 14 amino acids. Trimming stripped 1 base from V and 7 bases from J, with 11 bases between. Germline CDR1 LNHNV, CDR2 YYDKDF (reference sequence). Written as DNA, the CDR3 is TGTGCCACCAGCAGAGTAACGCAGGGGAATGAGCAGTTCTTC. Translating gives CATSRVTQGNEQFF. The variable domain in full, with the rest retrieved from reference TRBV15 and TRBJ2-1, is DAMVIQNPRYQVTQFGKPVTLSCSQTLNHNVMYWYQQKSSQAPKLLFHYYDKDFNNEADTPDNFQSRRPNTSFCFLDIRSPGLGDTAMYLCATSRVTQGNEQFFGPGTRLTVL.

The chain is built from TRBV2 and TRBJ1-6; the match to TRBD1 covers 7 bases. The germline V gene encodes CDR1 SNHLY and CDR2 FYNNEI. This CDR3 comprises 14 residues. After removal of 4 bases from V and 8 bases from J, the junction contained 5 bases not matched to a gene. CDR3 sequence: CASSVGQKDSPLHF. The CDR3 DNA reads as TGTGCCAGCAGTGTGGGACAGAAGGATTCACCCCTCCACTTT.

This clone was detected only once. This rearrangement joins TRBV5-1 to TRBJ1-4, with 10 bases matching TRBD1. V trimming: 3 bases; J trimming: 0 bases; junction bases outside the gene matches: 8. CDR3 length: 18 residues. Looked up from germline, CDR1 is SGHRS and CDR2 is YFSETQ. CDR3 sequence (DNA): TGCGCCAGCAGCTGGGGACAGGGGCTAATCGCAACTAATGAAAAACTGTTTTTT. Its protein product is CASSWGQGLIATNEKLFF.

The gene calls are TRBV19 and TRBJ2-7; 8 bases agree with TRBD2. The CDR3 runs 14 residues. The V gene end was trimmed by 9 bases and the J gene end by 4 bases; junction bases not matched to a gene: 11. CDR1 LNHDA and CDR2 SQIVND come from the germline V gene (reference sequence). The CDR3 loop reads CASARGGRGYEQYF. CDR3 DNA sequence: TGTGCCAGCGCCCGCGGGGGGCGCGGATACGAGCAGTACTTC.

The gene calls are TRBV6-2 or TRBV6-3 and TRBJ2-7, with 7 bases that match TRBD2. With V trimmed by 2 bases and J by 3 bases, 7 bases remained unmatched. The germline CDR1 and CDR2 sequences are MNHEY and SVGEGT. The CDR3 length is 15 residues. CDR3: CASSYRAGMVYEQYF. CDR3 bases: TGTGCCAGCAGTTACCGAGCGGGAATGGTCTACGAGCAGTACTTC.

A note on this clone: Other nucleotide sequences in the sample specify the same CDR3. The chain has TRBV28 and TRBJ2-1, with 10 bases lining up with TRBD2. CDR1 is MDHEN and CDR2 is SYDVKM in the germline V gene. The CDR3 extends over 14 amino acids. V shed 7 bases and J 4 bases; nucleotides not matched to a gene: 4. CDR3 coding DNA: TGTGCCAGCATCTTGACTAGCGGGTACAATGAGCAGTTCTTC. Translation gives CASILTSGYNEQFF.

The CDR3 region is CASSTDRAGETSEQYF. The CDR3 region has the DNA TGTGCCAGCAGCACGGACAGAGCGGGGGAAACCTCCGAGCAGTACTTC. The V gene is TRBV7-9, the J gene TRBJ2-7; TRBD2 matches at 8 bases. Germline CDR1 is SEHNR and CDR2 is FQNEAQ (reference sequence). CDR3 length: 16 amino acids. With 5 bases clipped from V and 6 bases from J, the junction kept 15 bases outside the gene matches.

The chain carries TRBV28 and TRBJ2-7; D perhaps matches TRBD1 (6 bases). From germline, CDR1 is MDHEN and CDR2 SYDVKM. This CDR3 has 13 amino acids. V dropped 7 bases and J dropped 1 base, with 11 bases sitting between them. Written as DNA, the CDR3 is TGTGCCAGCATCGGGGACACTTCCTACGAGCAGTACTTC. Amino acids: CASIGDTSYEQYF.

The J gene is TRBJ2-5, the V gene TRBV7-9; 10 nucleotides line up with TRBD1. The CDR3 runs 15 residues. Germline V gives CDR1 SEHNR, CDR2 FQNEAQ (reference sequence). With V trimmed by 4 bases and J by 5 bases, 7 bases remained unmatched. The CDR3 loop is CASSSMTGGLETQYF. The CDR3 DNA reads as TGTGCCAGCAGCTCAATGACAGGGGGCCTGGAGACCCAGTACTTC.